One sample yielded the 14 T cell receptor beta chains listed below, sequenced in a study of regulatory T cells in long-lasting Graves disease. CDR3-region Arm-PCR and iRepertoire HTBI primers produced the TCR beta libraries. TCRdb called the multiplex PCR reads again in MiXCR, with one record for every CDR3 protein. The repertoire consists of 400,000 to 500,000 distinct CDR3 sequences, with around 20% occurring once and the leading ten covering 14%. Noted time point: persistent/refractory GD, antithyroid drugs over 5 years with positive TRAb. Extracted RNA from PBMCs served as the source of the TCR library. The sequenced sample was peripheral blood mononuclear cells (PBMCs), obtained when the disease was refractory, from a patient treated with antithyroid drugs. Every receptor here comes from a female donor with Graves disease.

This clonotype was recorded a few times. The V gene is TRBV6-1, the J gene TRBJ1-5; TRBD1 aligns across 9 bases. Germline lookup yields CDR1 MNHNS and CDR2 SASEGT. The CDR3 is 15 residues long. V shed 4 bases and J 6 bases; nucleotides not matched to a gene: 7. CDR3 sequence: CASSGGTGWGQPQHF. The CDR3 DNA sequence: TGTGCCAGCAGTGGAGGGACAGGGTGGGGTCAGCCCCAGCATTTT.

The chain joins TRBV7-6 to TRBJ1-3; no definite D call. The CDR3 loop spans 14 amino acids. The germline V gene encodes CDR1 SGHVS and CDR2 FNYEAQ. The V end was cut by 3 bases, the J end by 0 bases, with 6 bases between. This CDR3 is CASSFSDSGNTIYF. CDR3 nucleotides: TGTGCCAGCAGCTTTTCGGACTCTGGAAACACCATATATTTT.

This clonotype occurred many times. The chain recombines TRBV6-1 with TRBJ2-7; unclear D gene. The CDR3 contains 13 residues. The germline gives CDR1 MNHNS, CDR2 SASEGT. Trimming removed 3 bases at V and 2 bases at J, with 8 bases between. The DNA of the CDR3 is TGTGCCAGCAGTGAGGCCGCAGCCTACGAGCAGTACTTC. Translating gives CASSEAAAYEQYF.

There are a few counts of this clonotype. The conserved phenylalanine or tryptophan is not found at the CDR3 terminus, so this likely reflects a read error. The DNA is left out, because the CDR3 cannot be placed on it with certainty; the CDR3 is given as TCRdb lists it. The chain couples TRBV20-1 to TRBJ2-4; the table calls TRBD2, which could not be checked here. The CDR3 comprises 11 residues, both ends counted. CDR1 and CDR2 (germline): DFQATT, SNEGSKA (reference sequence). The CDR3 loop is CSARVAGLQSY.

The rearrangement uses TRBV15 and TRBJ2-5, with 8 bases fitting TRBD2. In germline, CDR1 is LNHNV, CDR2 YYDKDF (reference sequence). The CDR3 sequence is 16 residues long. V was pared by 5 bases and J by 5 bases, with 13 bases of the junction left unmatched. The CDR3 region has the DNA TGTGCCACCAGCCTAGAGAGACCGGGAGGGGGGGAGACCCAGTACTTC. It specifies CATSLERPGGGETQYF. The entire variable domain, with the rest obtained from reference TRBV15 and TRBJ2-5, is as follows: DAMVIQNPRYQVTQFGKPVTLSCSQTLNHNVMYWYQQKSSQAPKLLFHYYDKDFNNEADTPDNFQSRRPNTSFCFLDIRSPGLGDTAMYLCATSLERPGGGETQYFGPGTRLLVL.

This clonotype was observed many times. This rearrangement joins TRBV28 to TRBJ1-4; no firm D call. The CDR3 has 14 amino acids. V was cut by 6 bases and J by 1 base, with 9 bases left in between. Looked up from germline, CDR1 is MDHEN and CDR2 is SYDVKM. The CDR3 is CASRPDGTNEKLFF. CDR3 coding DNA: TGTGCCAGCAGGCCGGACGGAACTAATGAAAAACTGTTTTTT.

This clonotype was detected many times. This sequence joins TRBV6-1 and TRBJ2-7; TRBD1 agrees at 9 bases. This CDR3 has 14 amino acids. V shed 7 bases, J shed 0 bases, and the junction held 4 bases outside the gene matches. Per the germline V gene, CDR1 is MNHNS and CDR2 is SASEGT. CDR3 nucleotides: TGTGCCAGCAATACAGGGGGCCGCTCCTACGAGCAGTACTTC. This encodes CASNTGGRSYEQYF.

This clonotype was picked up many times. V usage is TRBV28 and J usage is TRBJ2-7; TRBD1 matches 7 bases. The ends lost 5 bases at V and 0 bases at J; junction bases unmatched: 1. CDR3 length equals 13 residues. Per germline, CDR1 MDHEN and CDR2 SYDVKM. CDR3 DNA sequence: TGTGCCAGCAGTCGGGACAGCTCCTACGAGCAGTACTTC. As protein: CASSRDSSYEQYF. The full variable domain, rest sourced from reference TRBV28 and TRBJ2-7, is DVKVTQSSRYLVKRTGEKVFLECVQDMDHENMFWYRQDPGLGLRLIYFSYDVKMKEKGDIPEGYSVSREKKERFSLILESASTNQTSMYLCASSRDSSYEQYFGPGTRLTVT.

This chain uses TRBV7-3 with TRBJ2-7; D perhaps matches TRBD2 (6 bases). The CDR3 runs to 12 residues. V dropped 5 bases and J dropped 8 bases, with 13 bases sitting between them. The V gene's germline CDR1 is SGHTA and CDR2 FQGTGA. CDR3 protein: CASSPKGGKQYF. The CDR3 nucleotides are TGTGCCAGCAGCCCAAAGGGAGGAAAGCAGTACTTC. Full variable domain (remainder filled in from reference TRBV7-3 and TRBJ2-7): GAGVSQTPSNKVTEKGKYVELRCDPISGHTALYWYRQSLGQGPEFLIYFQGTGAADDSGLPNDRFFAVRPEGSVSTLKIQRTERGDSAVYLCASSPKGGKQYFGPGTRLTVT.

There are a few counts of this clonotype. CDR3 coding DNA: TGTGCCAGCAGCCAAGATCTTCAGGGGGCGCCCGGGGAGCTGTTTTTT. This codes for CASSQDLQGAPGELFF. The chain recombines TRBV3-1 with TRBJ2-2; 8 bases are a match to TRBD1. After removal of 0 bases from V and 6 bases from J, the junction contained 6 bases not matched to a gene. Germline CDR1 reads LGHDT; CDR2 reads YNNKEL (reference sequence). This CDR3 has 16 residues. The whole variable domain, remainder taken from reference TRBV3-1 and TRBJ2-2, is DTAVSQTPKYLVTQMGNDKSIKCEQNLGHDTMYWYKQDSKKFLKIMFSYNNKELIINETVPNRFSPKSPDKAHLNLHINSLELGDSAVYFCASSQDLQGAPGELFFGEGSRLTVL.

The sample holds a few counts of this clonotype. The CDR3 is CASSPDRGTYNSPLHF. CDR3 nucleotides: TGTGCCAGCAGTCCGGACAGGGGGACCTATAATTCACCCCTCCACTTT. The rearrangement joins TRBV2 to TRBJ1-6; 10 bases align to TRBD1. Germline loops: CDR1 SNHLY, CDR2 FYNNEI. The trim removed 5 bases at V and 2 bases at J, leaving 3 bases unmatched. CDR3 length equals 16 residues.

This clonotype appeared a few times. The DNA of the CDR3 is TGTGCCAGCCGGGGGGGGCAGGATAGCAATCAGCCCCAGCATTTT. The encoded protein is CASRGGQDSNQPQHF. The genes are TRBV19 and TRBJ1-5; the D gene is possibly TRBD1 (6 bases). V lost 9 bases and J 0 bases, leaving 15 bases between the germline ends. The CDR3 is made up of 15 amino acids. The germline V gene has CDR1 LNHDA and CDR2 SQIVND (reference sequence).

This clonotype was seen a handful of times. V usage is TRBV20-1 and J usage is TRBJ2-4, with 7 bases identical to TRBD2. CDR1 and CDR2 from the germline V gene are DFQATT and SNEGSKA (reference sequence). The CDR3 is 16 residues long. The junction had 9 bases not matched to a gene; V was cut back by 3 bases and J by 1 base. The CDR3 DNA reads TGCAGTGCTAGGCCATTAGCGGGTGTCGCCAAAAACATTCAGTACTTC. It is translated as CSARPLAGVAKNIQYF.

This clonotype was detected many times. The J gene is TRBJ2-5, the V gene TRBV28; 9 bases fit TRBD2. The junction had 14 bases not matched to a gene; V was cut back by 6 bases and J by 6 bases. This CDR3 contains 16 residues. Per germline, CDR1 MDHEN and CDR2 SYDVKM. The chain's CDR3 is CASSPWGGREKKTQYF. The CDR3 DNA follows: TGTGCCAGCAGCCCCTGGGGCGGGAGGGAGAAAAAGACCCAGTACTTC.